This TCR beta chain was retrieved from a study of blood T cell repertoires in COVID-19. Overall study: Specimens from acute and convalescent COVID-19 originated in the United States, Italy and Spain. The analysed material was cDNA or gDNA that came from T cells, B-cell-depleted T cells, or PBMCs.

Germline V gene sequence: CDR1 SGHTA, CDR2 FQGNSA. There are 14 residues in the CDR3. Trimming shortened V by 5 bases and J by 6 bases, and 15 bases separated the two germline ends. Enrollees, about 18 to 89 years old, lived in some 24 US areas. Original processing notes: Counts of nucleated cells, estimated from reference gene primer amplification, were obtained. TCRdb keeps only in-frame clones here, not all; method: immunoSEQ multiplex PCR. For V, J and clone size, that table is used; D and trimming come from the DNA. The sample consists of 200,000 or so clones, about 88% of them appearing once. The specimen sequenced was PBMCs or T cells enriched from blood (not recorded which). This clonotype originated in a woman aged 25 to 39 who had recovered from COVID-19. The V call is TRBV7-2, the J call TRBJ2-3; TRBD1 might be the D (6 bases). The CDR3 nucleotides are TGTGCCAGCAGCGGCACTGGGGGCCCCGATACGCAGTATTTT. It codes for CASSGTGGPDTQYF.